This entry is about one T cell receptor beta chain. Its recognized antigen is unknown. The sample holds no much larger clone one base away, and base qualities are not on file. This entry comes from a study of Graves' ophthalmopathy and Graves' hyperthyroidism (dated by TCRdb to the late 2010s). Describing the broader study: A patient counted as having stable hyperthyroidism if there was no progression to ophthalmopathy within 18 months of follow-up. An independent validation cohort was composed of roughly 19 hyperthyroidism patients and around 16 patients who later progressed from hyperthyroidism to ophthalmopathy. To explore V-J signatures distinguishing ophthalmopathy from hyperthyroidism, a discovery set of 100 patients (around 42 ophthalmopathy, 57 stable hyperthyroidism) was enrolled. After sampling, hyperthyroidism patients received methimazole starting at 30 mg daily, and ophthalmopathy patients received high-dose intravenous methylprednisolone. In about six hyperthyroidism patients, the T-cell repertoires found in thyroid tissue were compared with those found in blood. The study used signatures of the TCR beta repertoire to tell Graves' ophthalmopathy apart from Graves' hyperthyroidism and to predict which patients would progress to ophthalmopathy. In total, over 130 blood samples were TCR-sequenced: some 40 ophthalmopathy, 75 hyperthyroidism and roughly 17 hyperthyroidism-to-ophthalmopathy patients.

The hyperthyroidism patients were 18 to 65 years old and newly diagnosed, with a disease duration of less than 2 months. Patients were excluded if they had other autoimmune diseases, uncontrolled infections, pregnancy or lactation. Diagnosis was based on clinical symptoms, serum thyroxine, TRAb, thyroid ultrasound and orbital computed tomography. Total RNA was extracted with Trizol reagent and quality-checked on an Agilent 2100 Bioanalyzer. The junction carries 24 bases between V and J, which are trimmed by 5 bases and 7 bases respectively. The germline V gene yields SGHRS for CDR1 and YFSETQ for CDR2. Reading from cysteine to phenylalanine, the CDR3 counts 16 amino acids. Only CDR3 DNA remains: 48 bases, in frame from the first base. Beyond this particular receptor, the publication reports: In validation, the model predicted ophthalmopathy progression with 55% to 71% sensitivity and approximately 72% specificity; roughly eleven predicted patients were CT-confirmed with GO in a median of approximately six months. Sample size was not statistically predetermined, and group allocation was not concealed from the investigators. Most expanded thyroid clonotypes with frequency above 0.001 were also detected in blood, suggesting blood repertoires may reflect the thyroid immune response. In cross-validation, the 13-signature model distinguished ophthalmopathy from stable hyperthyroidism with approximately 88% sensitivity and approximately 81% specificity, and in the test set the corresponding values were approximately 79% and 70%.

For repertoire sequencing, TCR beta CDR3 regions were amplified from RNA transcripts. HTBI primers and the Qiagen OneStep RT-PCR kit were used in a first-round RT-PCR, which was followed by a second-round multiplex PCR, size selection and purification. The libraries underwent paired-end sequencing with 100 bp reads on an Illumina HiSeq2000. The authors processed their data as follows. Reads were processed with SOAPnuke, discarding reads with adapters, uncalled bases, mean Phred below 15, or no exact constant-primer or identifier match. High-quality paired reads were merged with COPE v1.2.5. Clonotypes were defined as unique nucleotide sequences and were aligned to IMGT TRB V, D and J references using MiTCR v1.1. Analysis was restricted to V-J combinations with a frequency above 0.0001, which covered roughly 99% of repertoires. For each V-J combination, a TCR clonal expansion and chaos score was defined as the ratio of F50 clonal expansion to chaos observed in the TCRdist matrix. Welch's t-statistics and random forest were used to reduce the features to approximately 13 V-J combinations, which were then used as input to a naive Bayes classifier. Thyroid-blood repertoire similarity was quantified with the Morisita-Horn index. The public reads were quality trimmed at Q25 with fastp and then assembled into clones with MiXCR by TCRdb, keeping productive beta chains. Here each entry gathers all rows of one CDR3 protein and keeps the most common genes and DNA. None of the V and J calls come from the authors' own analysis; TCRdb made them. Present in this sample are about 1.1 million distinct CDR3 sequences, about 35% of which were seen just once. The ten largest clonotypes hold 11% of the sample.

The sequence links TRBV5-1 to TRBJ1-1; the D segment could be TRBD1, given 6 matching bases. This TCR was recovered from an adult man with Graves' hyperthyroidism. The source material was peripheral blood or thyroid tissue (not recorded which). The encoded CDR3 is CASRSLRGAEWLEAFF. Here is the DNA: TGCGCCAGCAGATCTTTGAGGGGGGCGGAATGGCTTGAAGCTTTCTTT. With all but the CDR3 taken from the reference TRBV5-1 and TRBJ1-1 genes, the full variable domain is: KAGVTQTPRYLIKTRGQQVTLSCSPISGHRSVSWYQQTPGQGLQFLFEYFSETQRNKGNFPGRFSGRQFSNSRSEMNVSTLELGDSALYLCASRSLRGAEWLEAFFGQGTRLTVV.